These 22 T cell receptor beta chains originate from one sample sequenced in a study of blood T cells in healthy people across ages. Together with a sample-barcoded 5' primer, a J-beta primer mix was included in a second PCR lasting roughly 6 to 12 cycles. Using its own MiXCR run on the 5' RACE reads, TCRdb lists one record per CDR3 protein. The sample yields some 790,000 distinct CDR3 sequences, 29% seen once. Sequenced material: blood. The receptors come from a woman aged 80 or older in good health.

This clonotype was picked up many times. The gene calls are TRBV4-3 and TRBJ1-4; 7 bases are a match to TRBD1. Germline CDR1 reads LGHNA; CDR2 reads YSLEER. This CDR3 comprises 15 residues. V gave up 0 bases and J gave up 11 bases; unmatched junction bases: 9. The CDR3 here is CASSQEDRSKWKLFF. The CDR3 DNA sequence: TGCGCCAGCAGCCAAGAGGACAGGAGTAAATGGAAACTGTTTTTT.

This clonotype was detected many times. V and J are TRBV24-1 and TRBJ2-5; D may be TRBD2 (5 bases). V was clipped by 6 bases and J by 0 bases, with 10 bases between them. The CDR3 has 14 amino acids. CDR1 KGHDR and CDR2 SFDVKD come from the germline V gene. The CDR3 DNA reads TGTGCCACCAGTCGTTCGGGGTACCAAGAGACCCAGTACTTC. This gives the protein CATSRSGYQETQYF.

The gene calls are TRBV7-9 and TRBJ2-5; D could derive from TRBD1 or TRBD2 (6 bases each). The CDR3 spans 16 residues. Germline loops: CDR1 SEHNR, CDR2 FQNEAQ (reference sequence). V lost 3 bases, J lost 5 bases, and 19 bases lay in between. The CDR3 reads CASSFGQGRTGETQYF. In DNA, the CDR3 is TGTGCCAGCAGCTTCGGTCAGGGGAGGACGGGGGAGACCCAGTACTTC.

With regard to this clonotype: This may be a read error, as it is one base from a much larger clone. The gene calls are TRBV20-1 and TRBJ2-1, with no clear D. The CDR3 covers 13 residues. The germline gives CDR1 DFQATT, CDR2 SNEGSKA (reference sequence). The V end was cut by 5 bases, the J end by 8 bases, with 16 bases between. The CDR3 DNA reads as TGCAGTGCTGGTGTCCACGCGGTAGATGAGCAGTTCTTC. Its protein product is CSAGVHAVDEQFF.

Note on this clonotype: A much larger clone lies a single base off, so this may be a read error. The rearrangement links TRBV5-4 to TRBJ2-3; 10 positions match TRBD2. This CDR3 is 18 amino acids long. Per germline, CDR1 SGHNT and CDR2 YYREEE (reference sequence). CDR3 in amino acids: CAGSLYPAGGQEKDTQYF. The CDR3, as DNA: TGTGCCGGCAGCTTATACCCAGCGGGGGGGCAGGAGAAAGATACGCAGTATTTT.

This chain connects TRBV11-2 to TRBJ1-2, with 7 bases fitting TRBD1. CDR1 is SGHAT and CDR2 is FQNNGV in the germline V gene. The CDR3 is 15 amino acids. V was pared by 5 bases and J by 5 bases, with 11 bases of the junction left unmatched. CDR3 loop: CASSVTGTVLYGYTF. The DNA for the CDR3 is TGTGCCAGCAGCGTAACCGGGACAGTTCTTTATGGCTACACCTTC. The entire variable domain, with the rest obtained from reference TRBV11-2 and TRBJ1-2, is as follows: EAGVAQSPRYKIIEKRQSVAFWCNPISGHATLYWYQQILGQGPKLLIQFQNNGVVDDSQLPKDRFSAERLKGVDSTLKIQPAKLEDSAVYLCASSVTGTVLYGYTFGSGTRLTVV.

The table lists this clonotype with many counts. The chain joins TRBV5-1 to TRBJ2-7, with 8 bases aligning to TRBD1. Germline loops: CDR1 SGHRS, CDR2 YFSETQ. Germline trimming cut 3 bases from V and 2 bases from J; bases unmatched to any gene: 7. The CDR3 spans 15 residues. The CDR3 sequence: CASSWGQDTPYEQYF. The CDR3 DNA reads as TGCGCCAGCAGCTGGGGACAGGACACACCCTACGAGCAGTACTTC.

Turning to this clonotype: A much larger clone lies one base from this, so it may be a read error. The genes are TRBV11-2 and TRBJ2-1; possibly TRBD2 for D (5 bases). The CDR3 covers 10 residues. From germline, CDR1 is SGHAT and CDR2 FQNNGV. The CDR3 DNA sequence: TGCGCGGCGGGCACCTACGAGCAGTTCTTC. Translating it yields CAAGTYEQFF.

This rearrangement joins TRBV18 to TRBJ2-1, with 9 bases fitting TRBD1. With the DNA end fitting TRBJ2-7 better, the J assignment may be wrong. In germline, CDR1 is KGHSH, CDR2 LQKENI. This CDR3 has 15 residues. The DNA of the CDR3 is TGTGCCAGCTCTCCGGGACAGGGTCTCTACAATGAGCAGTACTTC. This codes for CASSPGQGLYNEQYF.

This clonotype was picked up many times. The chain has TRBV5-1 and TRBJ2-5, with TRBD2 matching over 9 bases. Trimming at V came to 2 bases and at J to 3 bases, leaving 5 bases not matched to a gene. Germline V gene data show CDR1 as SGHRS and CDR2 as YFSETQ. This CDR3 comprises 15 residues. The CDR3 bases are TGCGCCAGCAGCTTCGCGGGACTAGCAGAAGAGACCCAGTACTTC. Translated, it gives CASSFAGLAEETQYF.

This clonotype was seen many times. The V gene is TRBV20-1, the J gene TRBJ1-2; D call uncertain. Trimming took off 0 bases at V and 2 bases at J, with 10 bases between the two ends. The length of the CDR3 is 14 residues. Germline CDR1 is DFQATT and CDR2 is SNEGSKA (reference sequence). The chain's CDR3 is CSARDLRQNYGYTF. CDR3 DNA: TGCAGTGCTAGAGATCTGAGGCAGAACTATGGCTACACCTTC.

This clonotype has a count of ten or more. The rearrangement links TRBV12-3 or TRBV12-4 to TRBJ1-2, with a weak D call TRBD1 (6 bases). V gave up 3 bases and J gave up 8 bases, with 13 bases separating them. The CDR3 spans 13 residues. CDR3 residues: CASSLKGGWGYTF. In DNA form, the CDR3 reads TGTGCCAGCAGTTTGAAGGGGGGCTGGGGCTACACCTTC.

The sample holds a few counts of this clonotype. V usage is TRBV6-6 and J usage is TRBJ2-1; the match to TRBD1 covers 7 bases. The J call may be incorrect, as the DNA end agrees better with TRBJ2-7. The CDR3 spans 16 residues. In germline, CDR1 is MNHNY, CDR2 SVGAGI (reference sequence). CDR3 nucleotide sequence: TGTGCCAGCAGTAAACAGACAGGGCGCTCCTACAATGAGCAGTACTTC. This translates into CASSKQTGRSYNEQYF.

This clonotype was counted between two and nine times. The gene calls are TRBV20-1 and TRBJ2-7; D is unclear. The CDR3 runs to 14 residues. The germline V gene encodes CDR1 DFQATT and CDR2 SNEGSKA (reference sequence). The ends were cut back, 3 bases at V and 2 bases at J, with 14 bases in the middle. CDR3 nucleotide sequence: TGCAGTGCTAGGTCCATGCTAGACCCCTACGAGCAGTACTTC. Amino acid sequence: CSARSMLDPYEQYF.

The chain employs TRBV14 and TRBJ1-2; weak D call: TRBD1 (5 bases). CDR1 and CDR2 from the germline V gene are SGHDN and FVKESK. The CDR3 totals 16 residues. Trimming pared 0 bases from V and 7 bases from J, leaving 18 bases between. In DNA, the CDR3 is TGTGCCAGCAGCCAAGATCCGGCAGGGAGAGGCAGTGGCTACACCTTC. Encoded protein: CASSQDPAGRGSGYTF. The full variable domain, rest sourced from reference TRBV14 and TRBJ1-2, is EAGVTQFPSHSVIEKGQTVTLRCDPISGHDNLYWYRRVMGKEIKFLLHFVKESKQDESGMPNNRFLAERTGGTYSTLKVQPAELEDSGVYFCASSQDPAGRGSGYTFGSGTRLTVV.

This clonotype was recorded at least ten times. The CDR3 sequence: CASSLVAGRVEETQYF. For the CDR3, the DNA is TGTGCCAGCAGCTTAGTGGCTGGCAGGGTTGAAGAGACCCAGTACTTC. This chain connects TRBV11-2 to TRBJ2-5; D perhaps matches TRBD1 (5 bases). The CDR3 length is 16 residues. Trimming took 1 base from V and 3 from J, leaving 15 bases between them. Germline values: CDR1 SGHAT, CDR2 FQNNGV. The whole variable domain, filled in from reference TRBV11-2 and TRBJ2-5, reads EAGVAQSPRYKIIEKRQSVAFWCNPISGHATLYWYQQILGQGPKLLIQFQNNGVVDDSQLPKDRFSAERLKGVDSTLKIQPAKLEDSAVYLCASSLVAGRVEETQYFGPGTRLLVL.

J is TRBJ2-5 and V is TRBV9, with D possibly matching TRBD1 (5 bases). Trimming shortened V by 0 bases and J by 0 bases, and 9 bases separated the two germline ends. CDR3 length: 15 amino acids. Germline V gene lookup returns CDR1 SGDLS and CDR2 YYNGEE. CDR3 nucleotides: TGTGCCAGCAGCGTAGCTCCAGGGTACCAAGAGACCCAGTACTTC. It encodes CASSVAPGYQETQYF.

This clonotype has more than one count but fewer than ten. This rearrangement joins TRBV7-2 to TRBJ1-1; D remains ambiguous. With 5 bases removed from V and 1 base from J, the gap between germline ends came to 8 bases. This CDR3 region has 13 residues. Germline V lookup: CDR1 SGHTA, CDR2 FQGNSA. In DNA form, the CDR3 reads TGTGCCAGCAGCACCAAGAAGAACACTGAAGCTTTCTTT. It encodes CASSTKKNTEAFF.

The chain combines TRBV11-2 with TRBJ2-7, with TRBD2 matching over 7 bases. The trim removed 3 bases at V and 2 bases at J, leaving 13 bases unmatched. Germline lookup yields CDR1 SGHAT and CDR2 FQNNGV. This CDR3 has 17 residues. The CDR3 here is CASSFWSGRRWTYEQYF. The CDR3 coding sequence is TGTGCCAGCAGCTTTTGGTCCGGGAGGAGGTGGACCTACGAGCAGTACTTC.

To note about this clonotype: A read error may explain this, as a much larger clone is one base away. The V and J genes are TRBV6-5 and TRBJ1-1; a possible D gene is TRBD1 (6 bases). Trimming removed 5 bases from V and 4 bases from J, with 11 bases in between. Germline assignment: CDR1 MNHEY and CDR2 SVGAGI. The CDR3 is 13 residues long. The CDR3, as DNA: TGTGCCAGCAGTACCACAGGGTTCACTGAAGCTTTCTTT. Translation: CASSTTGFTEAFF.

This clonotype showed up just once. A read error is possible here, since a much larger clone lies one base away. This sequence joins TRBV7-7 and TRBJ2-1; D uncertain. The CDR3 extends over 17 amino acids. Germline assignment: CDR1 SSHAT and CDR2 FNYEAQ (reference sequence). V lost 4 bases and J lost 1, with 17 bases in between. CDR3 protein: CASSSPRTAESYNEQFF. The DNA of the CDR3 is TGTGCCAGCAGCTCCCCGAGAACGGCCGAGTCCTACAATGAGCAGTTCTTC.

In its sample, this clonotype was seen once. A read error may account for a junction end that differs from germline. The chain links TRBV12-3 or TRBV12-4 to TRBJ2-1, with TRBD1 matching 8 bases. This CDR3 region has 15 residues. CDR3 amino acids: CASSLVDRAYNEQFF. CDR3 in DNA: TGCGCCAGCAGTTTAGTGGACAGGGCCTACAATGAGCAGTTCTTC.